The rows below give T cell receptor beta chains drawn from one sample of a study of blood T cell repertoires in COVID-19. Assay used: immunoSEQ multiplex PCR; TCRdb lists only in-frame clones, some missing. Here the sample spans fewer than 500,000 clones, over 75% being singletons. The source material was PBMCs or T cells enriched from blood (not recorded which). These receptors all stem from a man aged 25-45 years who had recovered from COVID-19. Both conserved end residues are part of each CDR3. D genes are given only for firm matches. Clone size is shown for a subset of rows, as once, few, many or a class of expanded clone.

CDR3: CASGWGTANTEAFF
DNA: TGTGCTAGTGGTTGGGGGACAGCCAACACTGAAGCTTTCTTT
size: NA
D: TRBD1
J: TRBJ1-1
V: TRBV12-5

CDR3: CAWSVRGTRPTSSPLHF
DNA: TGTGCCTGGAGTGTACGGGGGACGAGGCCTACGAGCTCACCCCTCCACTTT
size: few
D: NA
J: TRBJ1-6
V: TRBV30

CDR3: CSVGGQAGYEQYF
DNA: TGCAGCGTGGGTGGACAGGCTGGCTACGAGCAGTACTTC
size: NA
D: TRBD1
J: TRBJ2-7
V: TRBV29-1

CDR3: CASSYPTGANSPLHF
DNA: TGTGCCAGCAGCTATCCTACAGGGGCCAATTCACCCCTCCACTTT
size: NA
D: TRBD1
J: TRBJ1-6
V: TRBV7-9

CDR3: CATSANPRDSYGYTF
DNA: TGTGCCACCAGTGCCAACCCCCGGGACAGTTATGGCTACACCTTC
size: few
D: TRBD1
J: TRBJ1-2
V: TRBV24-1

CDR3: CASSEARGYEGYTF
DNA: TGTGCCAGCAGTGAAGCGAGAGGGTATGAAGGCTACACCTTC
size: NA
D: NA
J: TRBJ1-2
V: TRBV6-1

CDR3: CASSPPSGSYNEQFF
DNA: TGTGCCAGCAGCCCCCCTAGCGGATCCTACAATGAGCAGTTCTTC
size: NA
D: TRBD2
J: TRBJ2-1
V: TRBV5-4

CDR3: CAWSVLAIEAQYF
DNA: TGTGCCTGGAGTGTACTAGCGATTGAGGCCCAGTACTTC
size: NA
D: TRBD2
J: TRBJ2-5
V: TRBV30

CDR3: CASSFLRRNTEAFF
DNA: TGTGCCAGCAGTTTCCTCCGTCGGAACACTGAAGCTTTCTTT
size: NA
D: NA
J: TRBJ1-1
V: TRBV6-2/TRBV6-3

CDR3: CASSPYSAPNTEAFF
DNA: TGTGCCAGCAGTCCTTATTCTGCGCCGAACACTGAAGCTTTCTTT
size: NA
D: NA
J: TRBJ1-1
V: TRBV27

CDR3: CASSWTGAREKLFF
DNA: TGTGCCAGCTCGTGGACAGGCGCCAGGGAAAAACTGTTTTTT
size: NA
D: TRBD1
J: TRBJ1-4
V: TRBV18

CDR3: CASSAEGRQDNEQFF
DNA: TGTGCCAGCAGCGCCGAGGGGAGACAGGACAATGAGCAGTTCTTC
size: NA
D: NA
J: TRBJ2-1
V: TRBV9

CDR3: CATSVTGGESSYNEQFF
DNA: TGTGCCACCAGTGTCACAGGGGGGGAAAGCTCCTACAATGAGCAGTTCTTC
size: NA
D: NA
J: TRBJ2-1
V: TRBV24-1

CDR3: CATSRDPGGSYEQYF
DNA: TGTGCCACCAGCAGAGATCCGGGGGGTTCCTACGAGCAGTACTTC
size: NA
D: TRBD2
J: TRBJ2-7
V: TRBV15

CDR3: CASSSSSEQYF
DNA: TGTGCCAGCAGTTCGTCCTCCGAGCAGTACTTC
size: NA
D: NA
J: TRBJ2-7
V: TRBV28

CDR3: CATEGLYNEQFF
DNA: TGTGCCACCGAGGGACTGTACAATGAGCAGTTCTTC
size: NA
D: NA
J: TRBJ2-1
V: TRBV11-2

CDR3: CASSLIAGGLLNEQFF
DNA: TGTGCCAGCAGCTTGATCGCGGGTGGACTCCTCAATGAGCAGTTCTTC
size: NA
D: NA
J: TRBJ2-1
V: TRBV11-1

CDR3: CASSLLGQGNTEAFF
DNA: TGTGCCAGCTCACTCTTGGGACAGGGGAACACTGAAGCTTTCTTT
size: NA
D: TRBD1
J: TRBJ1-1
V: TRBV18

CDR3: CASSLAGGSIPFHYEQYF
DNA: TGTGCCAGCAGTTTAGCGGGAGGCTCCATTCCGTTCCACTACGAGCAGTACTTC
size: once
D: TRBD2
J: TRBJ2-7
V: TRBV27

CDR3: CASSFFLGGGGIGELFF
DNA: TGTGCCAGCAGCTTCTTCCTTGGGGGCGGAGGTATCGGGGAGCTGTTTTTT
size: NA
D: NA
J: TRBJ2-2
V: TRBV28

CDR3: CASSPGLAGGHGELFF
DNA: TGTGCCAGCAGCCCCGGACTAGCGGGAGGTCACGGGGAGCTGTTTTTT
size: NA
D: TRBD2
J: TRBJ2-2
V: TRBV7-9

CDR3: CASSLSGVVGNTIYF
DNA: TGCGCCAGCAGCTTGTCGGGGGTGGTTGGAAACACCATATATTTT
size: once
D: NA
J: TRBJ1-3
V: TRBV5-1

CDR3: CASSLTSGGYNEQFF
DNA: TGTGCCAGCAGCTTGACTAGCGGGGGGTACAATGAGCAGTTCTTC
size: NA
D: TRBD2
J: TRBJ2-1
V: TRBV11-3

CDR3: CASIPSGRDTDTQYF
DNA: TGTGCCAGCATTCCAAGCGGAAGAGACACAGATACGCAGTATTTT
size: NA
D: NA
J: TRBJ2-3
V: TRBV6-1

CDR3: CASSFRYRGGRQPQHF
DNA: TGTGCCAGCAGTTTCCGCTACAGGGGGGGTCGTCAGCCCCAGCATTTT
size: NA
D: TRBD1
J: TRBJ1-5
V: TRBV28

CDR3: CASSRDTRWTEAFF
DNA: TGTGCCAGCTCCCGGGACACCCGTTGGACTGAAGCTTTCTTT
size: NA
D: NA
J: TRBJ1-1
V: TRBV18

CDR3: CASSQVRDSWTQYF
DNA: TGTGCCAGCAGCCAAGTGCGGGATAGCTGGACCCAGTACTTC
size: once
D: NA
J: TRBJ2-5
V: TRBV3-1/TRBV3-2

CDR3: CASSGPGGSSYEQYF
DNA: TGTGCCAGCAGCGGTCCAGGGGGAAGCTCCTACGAGCAGTACTTC
size: NA
D: TRBD1
J: TRBJ2-7
V: TRBV7-9

CDR3: CASSLVWASGSGTQYF
DNA: TGTGCCAGCAGCTTAGTATGGGCTAGCGGGAGCGGGACCCAGTACTTC
size: NA
D: TRBD2
J: TRBJ2-5
V: TRBV7-8

CDR3: CASSKREDGTADSGELFF
DNA: TGTGCCAGCAGCAAAAGGGAGGATGGGACAGCCGATTCCGGGGAGCTGTTTTTT
size: NA
D: NA
J: TRBJ2-2
V: TRBV21-1

CDR3: CASSLYGGKGNTEAFF
DNA: TGTGCCAGCAGTTTATACGGGGGAAAGGGGAACACTGAAGCTTTCTTT
size: NA
D: NA
J: TRBJ1-1
V: TRBV28

CDR3: CAWSVRGSYSNQPQHF
DNA: TGTGCCTGGAGTGTAAGAGGTAGTTATAGCAATCAGCCCCAGCATTTT
size: NA
D: NA
J: TRBJ1-5
V: TRBV30

CDR3: CSVERNSGRATQYF
DNA: TGCAGCGTTGAACGAAATAGCGGGAGGGCCACCCAGTACTTC
size: NA
D: TRBD2
J: TRBJ2-5
V: TRBV29-1

CDR3: CASSLLVGGRGEQFF
DNA: TGTGCCAGCAGTTTATTGGTGGGAGGGCGAGGTGAGCAGTTCTTC
size: NA
D: TRBD2
J: TRBJ2-1
V: TRBV27

CDR3: CASSISGGEVLETQYF
DNA: TGTGCCAGTAGTATTAGCGGGGGGGAGGTGTTGGAGACCCAGTACTTC
size: NA
D: TRBD2
J: TRBJ2-5
V: TRBV19

CDR3: CASSRVNYGYTF
DNA: TGTGCCAGCAGCAGGGTTAACTATGGCTACACCTTC
size: NA
D: NA
J: TRBJ1-2
V: TRBV25-1

CDR3: CASSATSGRVDEQFF
DNA: TGTGCCAGCAGCGCAACTAGCGGGAGGGTTGATGAGCAGTTCTTC
size: NA
D: TRBD2
J: TRBJ2-1
V: TRBV9

CDR3: CASNVGGISYEQYF
DNA: TGTGCCAGCAACGTCGGCGGCATCTCCTACGAGCAGTACTTC
size: NA
D: NA
J: TRBJ2-7
V: TRBV28

CDR3: CASSLGGLAVSYNEQFF
DNA: TGTGCCAGCAGCTTAGGGGGACTAGCGGTCTCCTACAATGAGCAGTTCTTC
size: NA
D: NA
J: TRBJ2-1
V: TRBV21-1

CDR3: CASSQHRDRGPEKLFF
DNA: TGTGCCAGCAGCCAACATAGGGACAGGGGGCCTGAAAAACTGTTTTTT
size: NA
D: TRBD1
J: TRBJ1-4
V: TRBV3-1/TRBV3-2

CDR3: CASSSPGQGAYEQFF
DNA: TGTGCCAGCAGCTCGCCGGGACAGGGGGCATATGAGCAGTTCTTC
size: NA
D: TRBD1
J: TRBJ2-1
V: TRBV11-3